This TCR beta chain is drawn from a study of beta chain features in type 1 diabetes. Study-wide results and limits: The cDNA sequencing approach could over-represent high-TCR-expressing cells. Researchers report that Type 1 diabetes patients had moderately but significantly shorter TCRB CDR3s across all four CD4+ subsets.

A single heparinised draw of approximately 0.12 L on average was taken per donor. This clone was counted a few times. Antigen specificity is unknown. As every portion of the isolated RNA was reverse transcribed, the sequencing read expressed TCRB transcripts. This table comes from immunoSEQ multiplex PCR, and its TCRdb copy is limited to in-frame clones, with some not included. The top ten clones hold approximately 0.54% of a sample with under 200,000 clones, 6.5% to 10% of them seen once. Germline lookup yields CDR1 LNHNV and CDR2 YYDKDF (reference sequence). This CDR3 has 15 amino acids. V shed 5 bases and J 5 bases; nucleotides not matched to a gene: 11.

The clonotype comes from a young woman with type 1 diabetes. The sample comprised central memory CD4+ T cells from blood. The chain has TRBV15 and TRBJ2-5; 7 bases are shared with TRBD1. CDR3 bases: TGTGCCACCAGCCCTCCGACAGGGACGGTTGAGACCCAGTACTTC. It specifies CATSPPTGTVETQYF.